This is a list of T cell receptor beta chains from one sample in a study of OX40 agonist ivuxolimab in advanced cancers. The protocol was immunoSEQ multiplex PCR, while the TCRdb copy is restricted to in-frame clones and leaves out a portion. The top ten clones hold roughly 2.1% of a sample with tens of thousands of clones, 80% to 90% of them seen once. This specimen consisted of CD4+ or CD8+ T cells sorted from blood, obtained in a trial of the OX40 agonist ivuxolimab. These receptors came from an adult with an advanced solid tumor such as melanoma, head and neck, liver or kidney cancer. The CDR3 runs from the conserved cysteine through the conserved F or W. The D gene is left open where the match is weak. Clone size is given for some rows only: seen once, a few or many times, or a class if the clone is expanded.

clone size,V gene,J gene,D gene,CDR3 protein,CDR3 DNA
-,TRBV11-2,TRBJ1-2,-,CASSFGGTNGYTF,TGTGCCAGCAGCTTTGGGGGCACGAACGGCTACACCTTC
-,TRBV6-1,TRBJ2-7,TRBD1,CASSEETLRQGGEQYF,TGTGCCAGCAGTGAAGAGACGTTGAGACAGGGGGGCGAGCAGTACTTC
-,TRBV5-4,TRBJ2-3,-,CASSFPGDQEDTQYF,TGTGCCAGCAGCTTTCCGGGTGACCAAGAAGATACGCAGTATTTT
-,TRBV28,TRBJ2-5,TRBD2,CASSQTSGSVVETQYF,TGTGCCAGCAGTCAGACTAGCGGTTCGGTCGTAGAGACCCAGTACTTC
few,TRBV19,TRBJ1-1,-,CASSIMARGTAFF,TGTGCCAGTAGTATTATGGCCAGGGGAACAGCTTTCTTT
-,TRBV4-1,TRBJ2-3,-,CASSQEGRGRVSQYF,TGCGCCAGCAGCCAAGAAGGTCGAGGCAGGGTATCGCAGTATTTT
-,TRBV9,TRBJ2-3,-,CASSVAGGAQYF,TGTGCCAGCAGCGTGGCCGGAGGGGCGCAGTATTTT
-,TRBV5-5,TRBJ2-1,-,CASSFGDWGYNEQFF,TGTGCCAGCAGCTTTGGGGATTGGGGGTACAATGAGCAGTTCTTC
few,TRBV5-1,TRBJ1-1,-,CASSARTTDESAAFF,TGCGCCAGCAGCGCACGCACCACGGACGAGTCCGCAGCTTTCTTT
-,TRBV30,TRBJ1-6,-,CAWSIQGSFGNSPLHF,TGTGCCTGGAGTATTCAGGGAAGTTTCGGTAATTCACCCCTCCACTTT
-,TRBV30,TRBJ2-3,TRBD1,CAWMRQGVDTQYF,TGTGCCTGGATGAGACAGGGGGTAGATACGCAGTATTTT
few,TRBV27,TRBJ1-6,-,CASSLSGQLYSPLHF,TGTGCCAGCAGTTTATCGGGGCAGCTCTATTCACCCCTCCACTTT
-,TRBV19,TRBJ1-5,-,CASTSAGRVNQPQHF,TGTGCCAGTACCTCCGCGGGACGGGTCAATCAGCCCCAGCATTTT
-,TRBV10-1,TRBJ1-1,TRBD1,CASSDSNSWTGGQYTEAFF,TGCGCCAGCAGTGACTCCAATTCATGGACAGGGGGCCAATACACTGAAGCTTTCTTT
-,TRBV30,TRBJ1-1,-,CAWSVTLGETEAFF,TGTGCCTGGAGTGTAACCCTGGGGGAGACTGAAGCTTTCTTT
-,TRBV28,TRBJ1-6,-,CASSGITPLHF,TGTGCCAGCAGTGGGATCACACCCCTCCACTTT
-,TRBV19,TRBJ1-1,-,CASSIGQGASTEAFF,TGTGCCAGTAGTATAGGGCAGGGAGCTAGCACTGAAGCTTTCTTT
-,TRBV6-5,TRBJ2-5,-,CASTRQETQYF,TGTGCCAGCACCCGACAAGAGACCCAGTACTTC
-,TRBV10-3,TRBJ1-1,TRBD1,CAISEWTGSEAFF,TGTGCCATCAGTGAGTGGACAGGGTCTGAAGCTTTCTTT
-,TRBV11-3,TRBJ2-5,TRBD2,CASSVGLAGQETQYF,TGTGCCAGCAGCGTCGGACTAGCGGGGCAAGAGACCCAGTACTTC
-,TRBV15,TRBJ1-3,-,CATSWGSGNTIYF,TGTGCCACCAGCTGGGGGTCTGGAAACACCATATATTTT
-,TRBV7-2,TRBJ2-5,TRBD2,CASSPGTSGGAGRETQYF,TGTGCCAGCAGCCCAGGGACTAGCGGGGGGGCCGGCCGAGAGACCCAGTACTTC
-,TRBV6-6,TRBJ1-2,-,CASSYHYGYTF,TGTGCCAGCAGTTACCACTATGGCTACACCTTC
-,TRBV19,TRBJ2-2,TRBD1,CASSMGQGGTGELFF,TGTGCCAGTAGTATGGGACAGGGAGGCACCGGGGAGCTGTTTTTT
-,TRBV11-2,TRBJ2-2,TRBD2,CASSRSGGAPGELFF,TGTGCCAGCAGCCGTAGCGGGGGGGCGCCCGGGGAGCTGTTTTTT
-,TRBV6-1,TRBJ2-7,-,CASSLQVAYEQYF,TGTGCCAGCAGTTTGCAGGTAGCCTACGAGCAGTACTTC
-,TRBV2,TRBJ2-2,-,CASSEPDYTGELFF,TGTGCCAGCAGCGAACCTGACTACACCGGGGAGCTGTTTTTT
-,TRBV11-3,TRBJ1-4,TRBD1,CASSGTAGTAEKLFF,TGTGCCAGCAGCGGTACCGCCGGGACAGCCGAAAAACTGTTTTTT
-,TRBV9,TRBJ1-2,-,CASSPSGLSNYGYTF,TGTGCCAGCAGCCCCAGTGGGCTTTCTAACTATGGCTACACCTTC
-,TRBV19,TRBJ2-4,-,CASSIISAEGENIQYF,TGTGCCAGTAGTATTATATCCGCCGAGGGGGAAAACATTCAGTACTTC
few,TRBV28,TRBJ2-7,TRBD1,CASSNPGQGVSYEQYF,TGTGCCAGTTCGAACCCGGGACAGGGAGTTTCCTACGAGCAGTACTTC
-,TRBV7-2,TRBJ2-5,-,CASSLALQGLQETQYF,TGTGCCAGCAGCTTAGCCCTACAGGGCCTCCAAGAGACCCAGTACTTC
-,TRBV2,TRBJ1-4,-,CASSGRGREKLFF,TGTGCCAGCAGTGGCAGGGGCCGTGAAAAACTGTTTTTT
-,TRBV28,TRBJ2-1,-,CASSLSTGVISGEQFF,TGTGCCAGCAGTTTATCGACGGGGGTGATCTCGGGTGAGCAGTTCTTC
-,TRBV4-3,TRBJ2-6,-,CASSQVEGSGANVLTF,TGCGCCAGCAGCCAAGTAGAGGGTTCTGGGGCCAACGTCCTGACTTTC
-,TRBV4-1,TRBJ2-7,-,CASSQAGLKGLEQYF,TGCGCCAGCAGCCAAGCCGGACTCAAGGGCCTCGAGCAGTACTTC
-,TRBV5-4,TRBJ2-2,TRBD1,CASSYRGGTTGELFF,TGTGCCAGCAGCTACCGAGGGGGCACCACCGGGGAGCTGTTTTTT